The 30 T cell receptor beta chains in this list originate from one sample, sequenced in a study of blood T cell repertoires in COVID-19. Assay: immunoSEQ multiplex PCR; the TCRdb copy retains only in-frame clones and omits some. This sample has about 170,000 clones, with roughly nine tenths found just once. Specimen: peripheral blood. The receptors come from a man between 65 and 85 years old with acute or convalescent COVID-19.

In DNA form, the CDR3 reads TGTGCCAGCAGTGAACGGGGGAGTACGGCACCCCTCCACTTT. As protein: CASSERGSTAPLHF. The chain recombines TRBV6-1 with TRBJ1-6; possibly TRBD1 for D (5 bases). The CDR3 has 14 amino acids. From germline, CDR1 is MNHNS and CDR2 SASEGT. The V end was cut by 2 bases, the J end by 11 bases, with 13 bases between.

V gene TRBV24-1 combines with J gene TRBJ1-4, with D uncertain. The CDR3 runs to 12 residues. The ends were cut back, 6 bases at V and 7 bases at J, with 8 bases in the middle. The V gene's germline CDR1 is KGHDR and CDR2 SFDVKD. The CDR3 DNA reads TGTGCCACCAGTCAGAGCGGTGAAAAACTGTTTTTT. Protein sequence: CATSQSGEKLFF.

The chain combines TRBV13 with TRBJ1-1, with D perhaps matching TRBD1 (6 bases). This CDR3 is built from 13 residues. V dropped 1 base and J dropped 11 bases, with 14 bases sitting between them. Germline-derived CDR1 and CDR2 are PRHDT and FYEKMQ (reference sequence). The CDR3: CASSLVRTVRAFF. In nucleotides, the CDR3 is TGTGCCAGCAGCTTAGTACGGACAGTTAGGGCTTTCTTT.

The table lists this clone with a count of one. This sequence joins TRBV3-1 (or the pseudogene TRBV3-2) and TRBJ1-6, with TRBD1 as a possible D gene (6 bases). The CDR3 spans 14 residues. V was clipped by 4 bases and J by 10 bases, with 14 bases between them. Looked up from germline, CDR1 is LGHDT and CDR2 is YNNKEL (reference sequence). The CDR3 spells CASSRIRGSSPLHF. CDR3 nucleotides: TGTGCCAGCAGCCGTATCAGGGGTAGCTCACCCCTCCACTTT.

To note about this clone: The sample has other DNA sequences that encode this CDR3 too. This rearrangement joins TRBV6-5 to TRBJ1-2, with unresolved D. V was shortened by 4 bases and J by 2 bases, with 8 bases between the two germline ends. CDR1 MNHEY and CDR2 SVGAGI come from the germline V gene. CDR3 length equals 13 residues. This CDR3 is CASSLDSNYGYTF. The CDR3 DNA sequence: TGTGCCAGCAGTTTGGACTCCAACTATGGCTACACCTTC.

The rearrangement uses TRBV29-1 and TRBJ1-1; tentative D call: TRBD1 (6 bases). The germline CDR1 and CDR2 sequences are SQVTM and ANQGSEA. The CDR3 runs to 13 residues. Deletions cut 5 bases from V and 2 bases from J, with 12 bases between. CDR3 in amino acids: CSVSDSSNTEAFF. Written as DNA, the CDR3 is TGCAGCGTTTCGGACAGCTCAAACACTGAAGCTTTCTTT.

The rearrangement links TRBV3-1 (or the pseudogene TRBV3-2) to TRBJ1-2; 7 bases line up with TRBD1. The CDR3 is made up of 16 amino acids. Losses at the gene ends were 4 bases for V and 5 bases for J; bases not matched to a gene: 13. Per the germline V gene, CDR1 is LGHDT and CDR2 is YNNKEL (reference sequence). CDR3 loop: CASSRKGGDAVYGYTF. The CDR3 bases are TGTGCCAGCAGCCGGAAAGGGGGCGATGCAGTGTATGGCTACACCTTC.

J is TRBJ2-5 and V is TRBV15; 7 nucleotides match TRBD1. Looked up from germline, CDR1 is LNHNV and CDR2 is YYDKDF (reference sequence). V trimming: 1 base; J trimming: 7 bases; junction bases outside the gene matches: 9. CDR3 length: 15 amino acids. For the CDR3, the DNA is TGTGCCACCAGCAGAGTTGGGAGACCAGGGGGGACCCAGTACTTC. It is translated as CATSRVGRPGGTQYF.

This chain uses TRBV29-1 with TRBJ1-2; weak D call: TRBD1 (5 bases). CDR1 and CDR2 from the germline V gene are SQVTM and ANQGSEA. Trimming took 0 bases from V and 4 from J, leaving 9 bases between them. The length of the CDR3 is 13 residues. The CDR3 spells CSVEETDSYGYTF. DNA of the CDR3: TGCAGCGTTGAAGAGACAGACTCCTATGGCTACACCTTC.

The chain has TRBV10-3 and TRBJ2-1, with a possible D match to TRBD2 (6 bases). Per germline, CDR1 ENHRY and CDR2 SYGVKD. The CDR3 contains 14 residues. V was shortened by 2 bases and J by 8 bases, with 13 bases between the two germline ends. The DNA for the CDR3 is TGTGCCATCAGTGAGGGCAGGGAGGTGGATGAGCAGTTCTTC. Its translation: CAISEGREVDEQFF.

The rearrangement links TRBV11-1 to TRBJ2-6; D unresolved. Germline V gene lookup returns CDR1 SGHAT and CDR2 FQDESV (reference sequence). The ends were cut back, 6 bases at V and 0 bases at J, with 6 bases in the middle. This CDR3 has 14 amino acids. CDR3 in DNA: TGTGCCAGCAGATGGAGCTCTGGGGCCAACGTCCTGACTTTC. Translation: CASRWSSGANVLTF.

The genes are TRBV10-3 and TRBJ2-1, with a tentative D call TRBD2 (5 bases). The CDR3 runs 15 residues. Deletions cut 2 bases from V and 2 bases from J, with 10 bases between. CDR1 and CDR2 from the germline V gene are ENHRY and SYGVKD. CDR3 coding DNA: TGTGCCATCAGTGAGCGGGAATCCGCCTACAATGAGCAGTTCTTC. Protein product: CAISERESAYNEQFF.

J is TRBJ2-5 and V is TRBV5-1, with 7 bases matching TRBD1. This CDR3 is 13 amino acids long. Germline CDR1 is SGHRS and CDR2 is YFSETQ. V lost 6 bases and J lost 5; bases outside the gene matches: 7. This CDR3 is CASNFGQEETQYF. As DNA, the CDR3 is TGCGCCAGCAACTTCGGACAGGAGGAGACCCAGTACTTC.

This clone was observed a few times. The CDR3 nucleotides are TGTGCCAGCTCCGAGGGCCTTGTCAGCTCCTACGAGCAGTACTTC. Translating it yields CASSEGLVSSYEQYF. This chain connects TRBV18 to TRBJ2-7; perhaps TRBD2 as D (5 bases). The germline gives CDR1 KGHSH, CDR2 LQKENI. Trimming shortened V by 6 bases and J by 0 bases, and 15 bases separated the two germline ends. The CDR3 has 15 amino acids.

The chain links TRBV2 to TRBJ1-2; D is possibly TRBD1 (5 bases). The CDR3 has 13 residues. Deletions cut 8 bases from V and 0 bases from J, with 10 bases between. From germline, CDR1 is SNHLY and CDR2 FYNNEI. The CDR3 bases are TGTGCCAGCCCAAAGGGGACTAACTATGGCTACACCTTC. This gives the protein CASPKGTNYGYTF.

This sequence joins TRBV3-1 (or the pseudogene TRBV3-2) and TRBJ2-2, with TRBD2 identical over 9 bases. J gave up 7 bases and V 4 bases, and 4 bases lay outside the gene matches. CDR1 is LGHDT, CDR2 YNNKEL, per germline (reference sequence). This CDR3 is built from 14 residues. CDR3 bases: TGTGCCAGCAGCCTGGGACTAGCCGGCGGGGAGCTGTTTTTT. Encoded protein: CASSLGLAGGELFF.

The table lists this clone with a count of one. The V and J genes are TRBV4-3 and TRBJ2-2, with 7 bases that match TRBD2. J lost 5 bases, V lost 0 bases, and 6 bases had no gene match. This CDR3 comprises 16 residues. CDR1 is LGHNA and CDR2 is YSLEER in the germline V gene. The CDR3 sequence is CASSQEVWEGTGELFF. The CDR3 DNA is TGCGCCAGCAGCCAAGAGGTTTGGGAGGGGACCGGGGAGCTGTTTTTT.

The chain couples TRBV6-5 to TRBJ2-1; 12 bases agree with TRBD1. The CDR3 runs to 15 residues. CDR1 MNHEY and CDR2 SVGAGI come from the germline V gene. Germline trimming cut 4 bases from V and 6 bases from J; bases unmatched to any gene: 4. Here the CDR3 DNA reads TGTGCCAGCAGTTCCCGGGACAGGGGGCCCAATGAGCAGTTCTTC. This gives the protein CASSSRDRGPNEQFF.

The chain carries TRBV7-2 and TRBJ2-1, with D perhaps matching TRBD2 (6 bases). V was shortened by 5 bases and J by 7 bases, with 18 bases between the two germline ends. The CDR3 is 15 residues long. CDR1 is SGHTA, CDR2 FQGNSA, per germline. In DNA, the CDR3 is TGTGCCAGCAGCCCCACTAGCCCTGGTAAGAATGAGCAGTTCTTC. It specifies CASSPTSPGKNEQFF.

This chain connects TRBV2 to TRBJ1-5; the match to TRBD1 covers 8 bases. In germline, CDR1 is SNHLY, CDR2 FYNNEI. V lost 7 bases, J lost 6 bases, and 5 bases stayed unmatched. The CDR3 is made up of 13 amino acids. CDR3 bases: TGTGCCAGCAACGGACAGGGAGGTCAGCCCCAGCATTTT. This gives the protein CASNGQGGQPQHF.

This chain uses TRBV4-2 with TRBJ2-2, with TRBD1 as a possible D gene (5 bases). V shed 0 bases and J shed 6 bases, with 11 bases lying between them. The CDR3 covers 15 residues. CDR1 LGHNA and CDR2 YNFKEQ come from the germline V gene. DNA for the CDR3: TGTGCCAGCAGCCAAGACAAGGGGTCTCCCGGGGAGCTGTTTTTT. Its translation is CASSQDKGSPGELFF.

The J gene is TRBJ2-1, the V gene TRBV19, with D possibly being TRBD1 (6 bases). The CDR3 is 12 amino acids. The ends were cut back, 7 bases at V and 6 bases at J, with 10 bases in the middle. CDR1 and CDR2 (germline): LNHDA, SQIVND (reference sequence). This chain's CDR3 is CASKQGGNEQFF. The CDR3 DNA reads as TGTGCCAGTAAACAAGGGGGCAATGAGCAGTTCTTC.

V and J are TRBV6-1 and TRBJ2-1, with 8 bases identical to TRBD2. The CDR3 extends over 15 amino acids. The junction had 13 bases not matched to a gene; V was cut back by 5 bases and J by 10 bases. Germline V gene data show CDR1 as MNHNS and CDR2 as SASEGT. CDR3 DNA sequence: TGTGCCAGCAGTCTTCCCCTTAGCGGGGAGGGGGAGCAGTTCTTC. Protein product: CASSLPLSGEGEQFF.

Here the CDR3 DNA reads TGTGCCAGCAGCTTTTCGGCTAGCTCGGAGACCCAGTACTTC. It yields the protein CASSFSASSETQYF. This sequence joins TRBV7-3 and TRBJ2-5; perhaps TRBD2 as D (5 bases). Germline CDR1 is SGHTA and CDR2 is FQGTGA. The ends were cut back, 3 bases at V and 5 bases at J, with 13 bases in the middle. This CDR3 has 14 amino acids. Looking up the rest from reference TRBV7-3 and TRBJ2-5 gives the full variable domain: GAGVSQTPSNKVTEKGKYVELRCDPISGHTALYWYRQSLGQGPEFLIYFQGTGAADDSGLPNDRFFAVRPEGSVSTLKIQRTERGDSAVYLCASSFSASSETQYFGPGTRLLVL.

The chain has TRBV4-3 and TRBJ2-4; 7 bases match TRBD1. The junction had 8 bases not matched to a gene; V was cut back by 0 bases and J by 0 bases. The germline CDR1 and CDR2 sequences are LGHNA and YSLEER. CDR3 length: 18 residues. The CDR3 protein is CASSQEGAGTVAKNIQYF. The CDR3 nucleotides read TGCGCCAGCAGCCAAGAGGGGGCCGGGACAGTAGCCAAAAACATTCAGTACTTC.

The genes are TRBV2 and TRBJ2-7, with 7 bases fitting TRBD2. This CDR3 spans 12 amino acids. Germline CDR1 reads SNHLY; CDR2 reads FYNNEI. V dropped 11 bases and J dropped 6; count of bases not matched to a gene: 10. As DNA, the CDR3 is TGTGCCGGCAACGATGCGGGGGTCGAGCAGTACTTC. It codes for CAGNDAGVEQYF.

The genes are TRBV30 and TRBJ2-2; D may match TRBD1 or TRBD2 (7 bases each). Per germline, CDR1 GTSNPN and CDR2 SVGIG (reference sequence). CDR3 length equals 15 residues. The ends were cut back, 5 bases at V and 0 bases at J, with 13 bases in the middle. Here the CDR3 reads CAWGGGQTNTGELFF. For the CDR3, the DNA is TGTGCCTGGGGCGGGGGACAGACGAACACCGGGGAGCTGTTTTTT. Drawing the rest from reference TRBV30 and TRBJ2-2, the complete variable domain is SQTIHQWPATLVQPVGSPLSLECTVEGTSNPNLYWYRQAAGRGLQLLFYSVGIGQISSEVPQNLSASRPQDRQFILSSKKLLLSDSGFYLCAWGGGQTNTGELFFGEGSRLTVL.

The chain combines TRBV28 with TRBJ1-1, with TRBD1 identical over 7 bases. V lost 5 bases to trimming and J lost 5 bases; unmatched junction nucleotides: 5. Looked up from germline, CDR1 is MDHEN and CDR2 is SYDVKM. This CDR3 has 13 amino acids. As DNA, the CDR3 is TGTGCCAGCAGTGTGACAGGGTTGACTGAAGCTTTCTTT. Protein sequence: CASSVTGLTEAFF.

This chain uses TRBV28 with TRBJ1-5; D may be TRBD1 (5 bases). Germline loops: CDR1 MDHEN, CDR2 SYDVKM. This CDR3 region has 14 residues. With 6 bases removed from V and 3 bases from J, the gap between germline ends came to 12 bases. CDR3 sequence: CASRRDRYNQPQHF. In DNA, the CDR3 is TGTGCCAGCAGGCGAGACAGATACAATCAGCCCCAGCATTTT.

The V and J genes are TRBV6-6 and TRBJ1-1; tentative D call: TRBD1 (5 bases). V shed 2 bases and J shed 0 bases, with 10 bases lying between them. Germline CDR1 reads MNHNY; CDR2 reads SVGAGI (reference sequence). The CDR3 contains 15 residues. CDR3 loop: CASSYPGGLNTEAFF. The CDR3 region has the DNA TGTGCCAGCAGTTACCCCGGGGGGTTGAACACTGAAGCTTTCTTT.